This TCR beta chain was identified during a study of cytomegalovirus exposure and HLA in healthy donors. Notes on the study in general: Evidence from a later analysis indicated that most CMV-associated TCR beta chains looked HLA-restricted. In presence/absence analyses, roughly uniform sequencing depth across donors was assumed.

Germline loops: CDR1 SGHTA, CDR2 FQGTGA. V lost 4 bases, J lost 2 bases, and 9 bases lay in between. The CDR3 covers 15 residues. Remarks on this clone: The target antigen is unknown.

In the PCR, 60 Vbeta and 13 Jbeta primers were used. Measured with immunoSEQ multiplex PCR; TCRdb has only the in-frame clones, and not every one. This repertoire includes 150,000 or so clones. This chain joins TRBV7-3 and TRBJ2-6; no reliable D call. The TCR comes from a woman in her 50s in good health and CMV-seronegative. Material: PBMCs. CDR3 sequence: CASSSPETGANVLTF. Here the CDR3 DNA reads TGTGCCAGCAGCTCACCGGAGACTGGGGCCAACGTCCTGACTTTC.